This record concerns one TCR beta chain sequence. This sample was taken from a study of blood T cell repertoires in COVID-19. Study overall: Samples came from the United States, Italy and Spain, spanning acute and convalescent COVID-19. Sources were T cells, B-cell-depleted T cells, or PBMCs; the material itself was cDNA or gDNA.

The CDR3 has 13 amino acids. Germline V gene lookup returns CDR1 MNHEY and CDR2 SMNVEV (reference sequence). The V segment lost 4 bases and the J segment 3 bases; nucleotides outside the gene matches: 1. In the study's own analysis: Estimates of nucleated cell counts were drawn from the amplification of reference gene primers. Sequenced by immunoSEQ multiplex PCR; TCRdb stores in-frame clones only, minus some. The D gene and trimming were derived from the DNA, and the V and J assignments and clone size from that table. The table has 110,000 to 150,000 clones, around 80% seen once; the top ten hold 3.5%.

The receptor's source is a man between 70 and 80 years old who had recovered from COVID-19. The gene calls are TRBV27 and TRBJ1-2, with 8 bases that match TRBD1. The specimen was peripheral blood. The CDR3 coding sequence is TGTGCCAGCAGTTCGACAGGGGACTATGGCTACACCTTC. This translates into CASSSTGDYGYTF.